These 21 T cell receptor beta chains came from one sample sequenced in a study of T cell responses to AZD1222 COVID-19 vaccine. Using immunoSEQ multiplex PCR, the repertoire was profiled, and TCRdb retains in-frame clones only, with some absent. This table holds tens of thousands of clones, over 75% found once. Source: peripheral blood, taken 28 days after the second AZD1222 dose. Source of these receptors: an adult who received the AZD1222 COVID-19 vaccine.

This clone came up once. The V gene is TRBV15, the J gene TRBJ1-5; D gene ambiguous. V was shortened by 4 bases and J by 1 base, with 8 bases between the two germline ends. This CDR3 spans 14 amino acids. Germline V gene lookup returns CDR1 LNHNV and CDR2 YYDKDF (reference sequence). The CDR3: CATSIRSSNQPQHF. CDR3 sequence (DNA): TGTGCCACCAGCATCAGATCAAGCAATCAGCCCCAGCATTTT.

V usage is TRBV4-2 and J usage is TRBJ1-1, with a possible D match to TRBD1 (6 bases). In germline, CDR1 is LGHNA, CDR2 YNFKEQ. V lost 0 bases and J lost 8, with 16 bases in between. This CDR3 region has 15 residues. The CDR3 DNA reads TGTGCCAGCAGCCAAGATCAATACGGGGGCTCGGAAGCTTTCTTT. It encodes CASSQDQYGGSEAFF.

This clone was observed a single time. J is TRBJ1-5 and V is TRBV19; 10 nucleotides line up with TRBD1. J lost 4 bases, V lost 6 bases, and 9 bases had no gene match. CDR1 is LNHDA and CDR2 is SQIVND in the germline V gene (reference sequence). There are 16 residues in the CDR3. This CDR3 is CASSQDRGLLNQPQHF. The CDR3 DNA sequence: TGTGCCAGTAGCCAAGACAGGGGGCTTCTAAATCAGCCCCAGCATTTT.

This clone was counted a single time. The chain has TRBV30 and TRBJ2-2; 11 bases agree with TRBD1. The CDR3 length is 15 residues. V was pared by 4 bases and J by 5 bases, with 6 bases of the junction left unmatched. From germline, CDR1 is GTSNPN and CDR2 SVGIG (reference sequence). The CDR3 bases are TGTGCCTGGACCCGGGACAGGGGGTTTACCGGGGAGCTGTTTTTT. The encoded protein is CAWTRDRGFTGELFF.

This chain joins TRBV30 and TRBJ1-6; TRBD1 agrees at 9 bases. Germline CDR1 GTSNPN, CDR2 SVGIG (reference sequence). The CDR3 loop spans 15 amino acids. Trimming cost V 1 base and J 8 bases; bases outside gene matches: 6. CDR3 DNA sequence: TGTGCCTGGAGTGGGAGGGACAGGGCTTATTCACCCCTCCACTTT. This encodes CAWSGRDRAYSPLHF.

The chain has TRBV28 and TRBJ1-2; a weak D match, TRBD1 (6 bases). The V gene's germline CDR1 is MDHEN and CDR2 SYDVKM. With 1 base removed from V and 3 bases from J, the gap between germline ends came to 9 bases. This CDR3 is built from 14 residues. CDR3 amino acids: CASSLYREDYGYTF. The CDR3 DNA reads as TGTGCCAGCAGTTTATACAGGGAAGACTATGGCTACACCTTC.

This rearrangement joins TRBV2 to TRBJ1-1; 7 bases align to TRBD1. Trimming took 7 bases from V and 6 from J; bases not matched to a gene: 8. The CDR3 contains 13 residues. Germline V CDR1 and CDR2: SNHLY, FYNNEI. DNA of the CDR3: TGTGCCAGCACTATGGGACAGACGGCTGAAGCTTTCTTT. The encoded protein is CASTMGQTAEAFF.

V usage is TRBV6-5 and J usage is TRBJ1-1; D is possibly TRBD1 (6 bases). The CDR3 covers 15 residues. Germline lookup yields CDR1 MNHEY and CDR2 SVGAGI. Trimming removed 4 bases at V and 7 bases at J, with 19 bases between. The CDR3 nucleotides are TGTGCCAGCAGTTCCCCCCGGCAGGGGAATAATGAAGCTTTCTTT. This codes for CASSSPRQGNNEAFF.

V is TRBV6-5 and J is TRBJ1-2; D remains ambiguous. The CDR3 covers 14 residues. Germline CDR1 is MNHEY and CDR2 is SVGAGI. V was pared by 2 bases and J by 3 bases, with 10 bases between. CDR3 amino acids: CASSYERGYYGYTF. Here the CDR3 DNA reads TGTGCCAGCAGTTACGAACGGGGTTACTATGGCTACACCTTC.

V gene TRBV6-5 combines with J gene TRBJ1-1, with D maybe TRBD1 (5 bases). This CDR3 spans 15 amino acids. V dropped 6 bases and J dropped 5 bases, with 19 bases sitting between them. From germline, CDR1 is MNHEY and CDR2 SVGAGI. The CDR3 nucleotides are TGTGCCAGCAGCTACCGGGGCAGGGTGGGAACTGAAGCTTTCTTT. It yields the protein CASSYRGRVGTEAFF.

This sequence joins TRBV27 and TRBJ2-5; TRBD1 matches 8 bases. The CDR3 loop spans 15 amino acids. Germline V gene sequence: CDR1 MNHEY, CDR2 SMNVEV (reference sequence). The ends lost 4 bases at V and 5 bases at J; junction bases unmatched: 9. This CDR3 is CASSWGGQGVETQYF. The CDR3 DNA follows: TGTGCCAGCAGTTGGGGAGGACAGGGAGTGGAGACCCAGTACTTC.

J is TRBJ2-3 and V is TRBV5-1, with 8 bases matching TRBD2. Germline loops: CDR1 SGHRS, CDR2 YFSETQ. The CDR3 has 16 residues. V lost 4 bases to trimming and J lost 1 base; unmatched junction nucleotides: 8. In nucleotides, the CDR3 is TGCGCCAGCAGCAGGGCGCGGGGGGAGGGCACAGATACGCAGTATTTT. Amino acid sequence: CASSRARGEGTDTQYF.

The chain links TRBV27 to TRBJ2-6; D is undetermined. The CDR3 extends over 16 amino acids. V was clipped by 6 bases and J by 1 base, with 13 bases between them. Germline V gives CDR1 MNHEY, CDR2 SMNVEV (reference sequence). The CDR3 coding sequence is TGTGCCAGCAGACCCTCCTCGGAGTCTGGGGCCAACGTCCTGACTTTC. Residues: CASRPSSESGANVLTF.

V gene TRBV6-5 combines with J gene TRBJ1-1; tentative D call: TRBD1 (6 bases). Per the germline V gene, CDR1 is MNHEY and CDR2 is SVGAGI. V shed 6 bases and J shed 1 base, with 15 bases lying between them. The CDR3 runs to 15 residues. CDR3 bases: TGTGCCAGCAGAGCAGGGGCGTGGGGGAACACTGAAGCTTTCTTT. It encodes CASRAGAWGNTEAFF.

The J gene is TRBJ1-1, the V gene TRBV7-9, with TRBD1 as a possible D gene (6 bases). CDR3 length: 17 residues. Looked up from germline, CDR1 is SEHNR and CDR2 is FQNEAQ (reference sequence). The ends were cut back, 4 bases at V and 0 bases at J, with 18 bases in the middle. The CDR3 DNA reads TGTGCCAGCAGCTCTCCCGGGGGGGGCGCCGTGAACACTGAAGCTTTCTTT. Protein: CASSSPGGGAVNTEAFF.

The rearrangement joins TRBV5-1 to TRBJ1-4; D is perhaps TRBD1 (6 bases). The germline V gene encodes CDR1 SGHRS and CDR2 YFSETQ. This CDR3 is built from 15 residues. Deletions cut 0 bases from V and 8 bases from J, with 14 bases between. The CDR3 region has the DNA TGCGCCAGCAGCTTGGACCGGGCAGGGGCCGAAAAACTGTTTTTT. Translation gives CASSLDRAGAEKLFF.

The chain recombines TRBV7-9 with TRBJ1-4; no clear D gene. Germline CDR1 and CDR2: SEHNR and FQNEAQ (reference sequence). Deletions cut 1 base from V and 6 bases from J, with 12 bases between. The CDR3 covers 15 residues. As DNA, the CDR3 is TGTGCCAGCAGCTTAGACGGCCTGACATATGAAAAACTGTTTTTT. Translation: CASSLDGLTYEKLFF.

V and J are TRBV28 and TRBJ2-7; D is unresolved. This CDR3 region has 14 residues. The germline V gene encodes CDR1 MDHEN and CDR2 SYDVKM. Deletions cut 3 bases from V and 3 bases from J, with 12 bases between. Here the CDR3 reads CASSFWQTYYEQYF. Written as DNA, the CDR3 is TGTGCCAGCAGTTTTTGGCAGACTTACTACGAGCAGTACTTC.

The chain is built from TRBV18 and TRBJ1-1; D gene ambiguous. The CDR3 length is 13 residues. V was cut by 3 bases and J by 9 bases, with 14 bases left in between. Germline V gene lookup returns CDR1 KGHSH and CDR2 LQKENI. CDR3 sequence (DNA): TGTGCCAGCTCACCGGGATCCGGCCTAAAAGCTTTCTTT. This codes for CASSPGSGLKAFF.

This chain's CDR3 is CASSSGRYNEQFF. The CDR3 nucleotides are TGCGCCAGCAGCTCCGGACGTTACAATGAGCAGTTCTTC. V gene TRBV5-1 combines with J gene TRBJ2-1; unclear D gene. Germline lookup yields CDR1 SGHRS and CDR2 YFSETQ. The CDR3 sequence is 13 residues long. Trimming cost V 3 bases and J 4 bases, with 8 bases left between them.

The V gene is TRBV7-5, the J gene TRBJ2-2; no DNA check was done on the table's D call, TRBD2. TRBV7-5 counts as a pseudogene. The CDR3 consists of 14 residues. CDR3 nucleotide sequence: TGTGCCAGAAGCTTGGGACTAGCATCGGGGGAGCTGTTTTTT. Protein sequence: CARSLGLASGELFF.